One and the same sample provided the 15 T cell receptor beta chains below, sequenced in a study of T-cell memory formation after mild COVID-19. TCRdb re-called the 5' RACE reads through MiXCR, storing one row per CDR3 protein. The table includes hundreds of thousands of distinct CDR3 sequences, 25% to 30% detected once. Source material: PBMCs or a T cell subset sorted from them (not recorded which). The receptors shown here come from an adult woman who had mild COVID-19 (a few samples of this study predate the infection). Cell type and time point are not known.

This sequence joins TRBV12-3 or TRBV12-4 and TRBJ2-1, with D possibly TRBD2 on 5 matching bases. The CDR3 runs 14 residues. The V end was cut by 2 bases, the J end by 7 bases, with 12 bases between. The CDR3 DNA sequence: TGTGCCAGCAGTTTATTGGGTGGGAGAAATGAGCAGTTCTTC. Amino acid sequence: CASSLLGGRNEQFF.

This clonotype came up a few times. The J gene is TRBJ2-2, the V gene TRBV20-1; 14 nucleotides align to TRBD2. Germline CDR1 DFQATT, CDR2 SNEGSKA (reference sequence). The CDR3 totals 15 residues. V gave up 5 bases and J gave up 1 base; unmatched junction bases: 0. The CDR3 spells CSAGLAGGNTGELFF. CDR3 sequence (DNA): TGCAGTGCTGGACTAGCGGGAGGGAACACCGGGGAGCTGTTTTTT.

The chain is built from TRBV29-1 and TRBJ2-7, with 9 bases matching TRBD1. Per germline, CDR1 SQVTM and CDR2 ANQGSEA. The V segment lost 0 bases and the J segment 12 bases; nucleotides outside the gene matches: 3. The CDR3 has 11 residues. The CDR3 DNA reads TGCAGCGTTGAAGATCAGGGACAGGGGTACTTC. Its translation: CSVEDQGQGYF.

The table lists this clonotype with a few counts. The chain has TRBV20-1 and TRBJ2-3; 7 nucleotides match TRBD1. The length of the CDR3 is 15 residues. Losses at the gene ends were 0 bases for V and 4 bases for J; bases not matched to a gene: 7. In germline, CDR1 is DFQATT, CDR2 SNEGSKA (reference sequence). CDR3 in DNA: TGCAGTGCTAGAGATAGGTTGACAGGGTCAGATACGCAGTATTTT. It encodes CSARDRLTGSDTQYF.

The chain links TRBV5-6 to TRBJ1-4; a possible D gene is TRBD1 (6 bases). Trimming took 4 bases from V and 7 from J, leaving 29 bases between them. Germline CDR1 is SGHDT and CDR2 is YYEEEE. CDR3 length: 19 amino acids. CDR3 residues: CASSLSNVYSGEAGEKLFF. The CDR3 DNA reads as TGTGCCAGCAGCCTATCCAACGTTTATTCAGGGGAAGCAGGTGAAAAACTGTTTTTT. Looking up the rest from reference TRBV5-6 and TRBJ1-4 gives the full variable domain: DAGVTQSPTHLIKTRGQQVTLRCSPKSGHDTVSWYQQALGQGPQFIFQYYEEEERQRGNFPDRFSGHQFPNYSSELNVNALLLGDSALYLCASSLSNVYSGEAGEKLFFGSGTQLSVL.

This clonotype was picked up one time. In nucleotides, the CDR3 is TGCAGCGTTGCACAGGTGAACACTGAAGCTTTCTTT. The encoded protein is CSVAQVNTEAFF. This sequence joins TRBV29-1 and TRBJ1-1, with D possibly TRBD1 on 5 matching bases. The germline V gene has CDR1 SQVTM and CDR2 ANQGSEA. The ends were cut back, 4 bases at V and 0 bases at J, with 6 bases in the middle. This CDR3 has 12 residues.

This clonotype was observed a handful of times. J is TRBJ1-1 and V is TRBV7-9; D remains ambiguous. V was cut by 6 bases and J by 7 bases, with 12 bases left in between. CDR1 and CDR2 from the germline V gene are SEHNR and FQNEAQ (reference sequence). The CDR3 totals 12 residues. CDR3 region: CASRRSEIEAFF. DNA of the CDR3: TGTGCCAGCAGAAGGTCAGAGATTGAAGCTTTCTTT.

This chain uses TRBV5-1 with TRBJ1-2; no firm D call. Germline CDR1 SGHRS, CDR2 YFSETQ. CDR3 length: 10 residues. V lost 10 bases and J lost 5, with 9 bases in between. The CDR3 region has the DNA TGCGCCCTCCATATTTATGGCTACACCTTC. Its translation is CALHIYGYTF.

This clonotype was seen more than once but under ten times. The chain has TRBV27 and TRBJ2-3, with D tentatively TRBD2 (6 bases). Per the germline V gene, CDR1 is MNHEY and CDR2 is SMNVEV (reference sequence). The CDR3 is 15 residues long. V gave up 0 bases and J gave up 2 bases, with 9 bases separating them. The CDR3 spells CASSLSGGTTDTQYF. The CDR3 region has the DNA TGTGCCAGCAGTTTATCTGGCGGGACCACAGATACGCAGTATTTT.

This clonotype was counted between two and nine times. The V call is TRBV12-3 or TRBV12-4, the J call TRBJ1-5, with D tentatively TRBD1 (6 bases). Trimming shortened V by 6 bases and J by 1 base, and 16 bases separated the two germline ends. The CDR3 length is 16 residues. The CDR3 nucleotides read TGTGCCAGCAGCTCGGGGGCCCGAGGGAGCAATCAGCCCCAGCATTTT. Its protein is CASSSGARGSNQPQHF.

This clonotype was observed a handful of times. This sequence joins TRBV5-1 and TRBJ1-2; D is unresolved. The V and J ends lost 4 bases and 2 bases respectively, with 6 bases between them. The V gene's germline CDR1 is SGHRS and CDR2 YFSETQ. This CDR3 has 12 residues. The CDR3 sequence is CASSRENYGYTF. As DNA, the CDR3 is TGCGCCAGCAGCCGGGAGAACTATGGCTACACCTTC.

In this sample, this clonotype turned up a few times. This chain uses TRBV7-2 with TRBJ2-1, with D perhaps matching TRBD2 (5 bases). CDR3 length: 14 amino acids. Germline loops: CDR1 SGHTA, CDR2 FQGNSA. Deletions cut 5 bases from V and 8 bases from J, with 16 bases between. CDR3 sequence: CASSRRTLTDEQFF. Written as DNA, the CDR3 is TGTGCCAGCAGCCGCAGGACTCTCACCGATGAGCAGTTCTTC.

This clonotype was found a few times. The genes are TRBV19 and TRBJ2-1; 8 bases map to TRBD2. The CDR3 has 15 amino acids. V lost 4 bases and J lost 5; bases outside the gene matches: 7. The germline CDR1 and CDR2 sequences are LNHDA and SQIVND (reference sequence). The DNA for the CDR3 is TGTGCCAGTAGTACGGCGGGGGGCAGTCACAATGAGCAGTTCTTC. Residues: CASSTAGGSHNEQFF.

The rearrangement links TRBV5-1 to TRBJ2-3, with TRBD2 matching over 9 bases. Germline CDR1 reads SGHRS; CDR2 reads YFSETQ. The V and J ends lost 0 bases and 7 bases, in that order; junction bases with no gene match: 6. The CDR3 has 15 amino acids. In DNA, the CDR3 is TGCGCCAGCAGCTTGGATGCGGGAGGGCCAAATACGCAGTATTTT. Translating it yields CASSLDAGGPNTQYF.

This sequence joins TRBV6-7 and TRBJ2-6; 7 bases match TRBD2. TRBV6-7 is labeled an ORF, and its function is uncertain. The CDR3 totals 18 residues. Germline trimming cut 9 bases from V and 0 bases from J; bases unmatched to any gene: 14. Here the CDR3 reads CASLKRGPKHSGANVLTF. DNA of the CDR3: TGTGCCAGTTTAAAGCGGGGACCCAAACACTCTGGGGCCAACGTCCTGACTTTC.